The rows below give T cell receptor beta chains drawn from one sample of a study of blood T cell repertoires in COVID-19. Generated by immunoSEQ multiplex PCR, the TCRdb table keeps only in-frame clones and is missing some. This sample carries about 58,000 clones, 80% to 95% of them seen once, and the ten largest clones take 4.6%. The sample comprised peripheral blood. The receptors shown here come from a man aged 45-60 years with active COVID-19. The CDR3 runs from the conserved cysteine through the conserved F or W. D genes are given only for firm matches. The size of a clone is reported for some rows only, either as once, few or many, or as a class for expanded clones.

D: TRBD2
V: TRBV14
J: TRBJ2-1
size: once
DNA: TGTGCCAGCAGCCCAGCGGGAGGACCATACAATGAGCAGTTCTTC
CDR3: CASSPAGGPYNEQFF

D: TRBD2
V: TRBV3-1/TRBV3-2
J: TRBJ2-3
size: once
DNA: TGTGCCAGCACCTGGCGGGGGACAGATACGCAGTATTTT
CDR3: CASTWRGTDTQYF

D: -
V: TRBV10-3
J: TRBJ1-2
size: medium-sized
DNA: TGTGCCATCAGTGAGGTGGGACTTGGCTACACCTTC
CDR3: CAISEVGLGYTF

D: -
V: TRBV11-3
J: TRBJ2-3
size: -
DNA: TGTGCCAGCAGCCTTCGACAGTCCACAGATACGCAGTATTTT
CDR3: CASSLRQSTDTQYF

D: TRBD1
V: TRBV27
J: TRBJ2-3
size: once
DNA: TGTGCCAGCAGTCCCCCCGAGACAGGGTCAGATACGCAGTATTTT
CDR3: CASSPPETGSDTQYF

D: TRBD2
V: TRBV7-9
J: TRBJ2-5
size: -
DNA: TGTGCCAGCAGCTTAGGATCGCTAGCGGGAGGGCTCGAGACCCAGTACTTC
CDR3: CASSLGSLAGGLETQYF

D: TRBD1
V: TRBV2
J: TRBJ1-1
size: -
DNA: TGTGCCAGCAGTGTTCGGCCGGGACAGCTGAACACTGAAGCTTTCTTT
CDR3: CASSVRPGQLNTEAFF

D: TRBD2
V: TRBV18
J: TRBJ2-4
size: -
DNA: TGTGCCAGCTCACCCTCGGGACTAGCGGGAGCCCGTGTAGGAAACATTCAGTACTTC
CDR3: CASSPSGLAGARVGNIQYF

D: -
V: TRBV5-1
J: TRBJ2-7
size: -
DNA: TGCGCCAGCAGCTCGACATACGAGCAGTACTTC
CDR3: CASSSTYEQYF

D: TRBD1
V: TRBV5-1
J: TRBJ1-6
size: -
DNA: TGCGCCAGCAGTTTGGACAGGGGGCAAAATTCACCCCTCCACTTT
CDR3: CASSLDRGQNSPLHF

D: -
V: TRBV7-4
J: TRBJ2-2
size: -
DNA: TGTGCCAGCAGCCCCTTTAGGGGCGCCGGGGAGCTGTTTTTT
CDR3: CASSPFRGAGELFF

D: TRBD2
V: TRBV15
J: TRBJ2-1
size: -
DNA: TGTGCCACCAGCTTAGCGGGAAGTGGACCCAATGAGCAGTTCTTC
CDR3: CATSLAGSGPNEQFF

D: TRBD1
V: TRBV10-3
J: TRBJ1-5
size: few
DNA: TGTGCCATCAGTGACGGAACAGGGGACAATCAGCCCCAGCATTTT
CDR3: CAISDGTGDNQPQHF

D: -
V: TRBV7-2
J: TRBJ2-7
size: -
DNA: TGTGCCAGCAGCTTAGACGGGTTCGAGCAGTACTTC
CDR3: CASSLDGFEQYF

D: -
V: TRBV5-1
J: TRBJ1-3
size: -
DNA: TGCGCCAGCAGCTTGGCCGATGGGGCAAGGGCTGGAAACACCATATATTTT
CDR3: CASSLADGARAGNTIYF

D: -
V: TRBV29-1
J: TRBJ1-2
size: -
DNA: TGCAGCGCCCAGGTTGTTGAGGGAACCTATGGCTACACCTTC
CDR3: CSAQVVEGTYGYTF

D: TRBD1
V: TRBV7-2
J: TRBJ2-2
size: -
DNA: TGTGCCAGCAGCTCACAGGGGGCGATTACGAACACCGGGGAGCTGTTTTTT
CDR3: CASSSQGAITNTGELFF

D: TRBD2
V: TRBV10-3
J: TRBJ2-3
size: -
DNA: TGTGCCATCGCGGAACTAGCGGGGGGGGACAGCACAGATACGCAGTATTTT
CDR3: CAIAELAGGDSTDTQYF

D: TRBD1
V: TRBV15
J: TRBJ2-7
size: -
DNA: TGTGCCACCAGTCGGGACAGGGGTAGGGAGCAGTACTTC
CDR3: CATSRDRGREQYF

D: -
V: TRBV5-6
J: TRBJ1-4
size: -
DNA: TGTGCCAGCAGCTCCGGGACAAATGAAAAACTGTTTTTT
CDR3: CASSSGTNEKLFF

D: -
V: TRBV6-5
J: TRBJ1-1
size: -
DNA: TGTGCCACCTCGAGGGGGAGGAACACTGAAGCTTTCTTT
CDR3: CATSRGRNTEAFF

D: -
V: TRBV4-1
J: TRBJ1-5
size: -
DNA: TGCGCCAGCAGCCAAGAAGCAAGCTCCAATCAGCCCCAGCATTTT
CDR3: CASSQEASSNQPQHF